This T cell receptor (beta chain) was sequenced in a study of Graves' ophthalmopathy and Graves' hyperthyroidism (dated by TCRdb to the late 2010s). Describing the broader study: Peripheral blood samples were taken at the time of initial diagnosis, before any treatment was given. The study used TCR beta repertoire signatures to distinguish Graves' ophthalmopathy from Graves' hyperthyroidism and to predict progression to ophthalmopathy. In total, approximately 140 blood samples were TCR-sequenced: 40 to 45 ophthalmopathy, 75 hyperthyroidism and some 17 hyperthyroidism-to-ophthalmopathy patients. A discovery set of 95 to 100 patients (43 ophthalmopathy, 55 to 65 stable hyperthyroidism) was enrolled to explore V-J signatures distinguishing ophthalmopathy from hyperthyroidism. An independent validation cohort was composed of fewer than 20 hyperthyroidism patients and around 16 patients who later progressed from hyperthyroidism to ophthalmopathy. In a handful of hyperthyroidism patients, the T-cell repertoire of thyroid tissue was compared with the T-cell repertoire of blood. Following sampling, methimazole starting at 30 mg daily was administered to hyperthyroidism patients, and high-dose intravenous methylprednisolone was administered to ophthalmopathy patients.

For repertoire sequencing, the TCR beta CDR3 regions were amplified from RNA transcripts. HTBI primers and the Qiagen OneStep RT-PCR kit were used in a first-round RT-PCR, which was followed by a second-round multiplex PCR, size selection and purification. Libraries were sequenced paired-end with 100 bp reads on an Illumina HiSeq2000. As for the authors' bioinformatics: SOAPnuke was used to process the reads, throwing out any read that had adapters, had uncalled bases, had a mean Phred below 15, or lacked an exact constant-primer or identifier match. High-quality paired reads were merged with COPE v1.2.5. Each unique nucleotide sequence was treated as a clonotype, and MiTCR v1.1 was used to align the clonotypes to the IMGT TRB V, D and J references. Analysis was restricted to V-J combinations with a frequency above 0.0001, which covered about 99% of repertoires. A TCR clonal expansion and chaos score per V-J combination was defined as the ratio of F50 clonal expansion to chaos observed in the TCRdist matrix. Welch's t-statistics and random forest were used to reduce features to more than ten V-J combinations, which were fed into a naive Bayes classifier. Thyroid-blood repertoire similarity was quantified with the Morisita-Horn index. TCRdb redid the processing of the public reads, applying fastp at Q25 and MiXCR, and retained in-frame beta chains. All rows with the same CDR3 protein become a single entry with the most common DNA and genes. These V and J calls are TCRdb output, not the study's own analysis. Counted in this sample were some 360,000 distinct CDR3 sequences; approximately 17% of them appeared once. 2% to 3% of the sample is taken by the ten largest.

Note on this clonotype: Its antigen is not yet known. The record has no base qualities; no much larger clone is one base away.

Stable hyperthyroidism was defined as no progression to ophthalmopathy within 18 months of follow-up. Patients with hyperthyroidism were aged 18 to 65 years, had been newly diagnosed, and had a disease duration of less than 2 months. Patients with other autoimmune diseases, uncontrolled infections, pregnancy or lactation were excluded. Clinical symptoms, serum thyroxine, TRAb, thyroid ultrasound and orbital computed tomography formed the basis of the diagnosis. Using Ficoll-Paque density gradient centrifugation, PBMCs were isolated from less than 13 ml of fresh peripheral blood. Trizol reagent was used to extract the total RNA, and its quality was then checked on an Agilent 2100 Bioanalyzer. Its CDR3 holds 14 amino acids, cysteine through phenylalanine. Only the CDR3 part of the read is kept: 42 bases, read in frame from the first base. The germline V gene (reference sequence) provides CDR1 DFQATT and CDR2 SNEGSKA. Trimming removed 0 bases from V and 4 bases from J, leaving 12 bases between the germline ends.

What the study reported, not specific to this receptor: In validation, the model predicted ophthalmopathy progression with roughly 68% sensitivity and approximately 75% specificity; roughly eleven predicted patients were CT-confirmed with GO in a median of about 6.1 months. No statistical method was used to predetermine the sample size, and group allocation was not hidden from the investigators. The 13-signature model separated ophthalmopathy from stable hyperthyroidism with approximately 88% sensitivity and just under 84% specificity in cross-validation, and 80%/75% in the test set. Among expanded thyroid clonotypes with frequency above 0.001, most also showed up in blood, which suggests that blood repertoires may reflect the thyroid immune response.

The sequence is built from TRBV20-1 and TRBJ1-2; the D gene cannot be named for sure. Sample: peripheral blood. The TCR originated in an adult woman with stable Graves' hyperthyroidism. The DNA reads TGCAGTGCTAGAGATGGAAAGGGAAGCTATGGCTACACCTTC. Translated, this gives CSARDGKGSYGYTF.